These 30 T cell receptor beta chains originate from one sample sequenced in a study of cytomegalovirus exposure and HLA in healthy donors (dated by TCRdb to 2016 to 2017). Receptor amplification or capture employed the immunoSEQ multiplex PCR assay. A mixture of 60 forward primers for TCR Vbeta segments and 13 reverse primers for TCR Jbeta segments was used in the multiplex PCR. In its TCRdb copy, this immuneACCESS table keeps in-frame sequences only and misses some clones. Where compared with another copy, unresolved V genes explain less than half of these, and the others have no known cause. Within this sample are some 110,000 clones, with 76% of them counted one time only. The ten largest clones capture around 15% of the sample. The sequenced sample consisted of PBMCs. Source of these receptors: a man aged 50 to 60 in good health and CMV-seropositive.

CDR3 DNA: TGTGCCAGCAGCCGCACCGGGACAGGGTATGGCTACACCTTC. Amino acid sequence: CASSRTGTGYGYTF. The rearrangement joins TRBV7-9 to TRBJ1-2, with 9 bases fitting TRBD1. This CDR3 is built from 14 residues. The junction had 6 bases not matched to a gene; V was cut back by 5 bases and J by 5 bases. Germline V gene data show CDR1 as SEHNR and CDR2 as FQNEAQ (reference sequence). Looking up the rest from reference TRBV7-9 and TRBJ1-2 gives the full variable domain: DTGVSQNPRHKITKRGQNVTFRCDPISEHNRLYWYRQTLGQGPEFLTYFQNEAQLEKSRLLSDRFSAERPKGSFSTLEIQRTEQGDSAMYLCASSRTGTGYGYTFGSGTRLTVV.

The rearrangement uses TRBV5-1 and TRBJ2-5, with 7 bases identical to TRBD2. This CDR3 region has 16 residues. The germline V gene has CDR1 SGHRS and CDR2 YFSETQ. After removal of 0 bases from V and 7 bases from J, the junction contained 12 bases not matched to a gene. The DNA for the CDR3 is TGCGCCAGCAGCTTGGCCGAAGCTGCGGGAGAAGGGACCCAGTACTTC. It codes for CASSLAEAAGEGTQYF. The full variable domain, its missing parts supplied by reference TRBV5-1 and TRBJ2-5, is KAGVTQTPRYLIKTRGQQVTLSCSPISGHRSVSWYQQTPGQGLQFLFEYFSETQRNKGNFPGRFSGRQFSNSRSEMNVSTLELGDSALYLCASSLAEAAGEGTQYFGPGTRLLVL.

This clone occurred a few times. One end of the junction varies from germline; a read error may be responsible. The chain uses TRBV29-1 and TRBJ2-7; D ambiguous. Germline V lookup: CDR1 SQVTM, CDR2 ANQGSEA. There are 13 residues in the CDR3. In nucleotides, the CDR3 is TGTATTTTCAAGCAGAAGGCGGCATACGAGCAGTACTTC. Its protein product is CIFKQKAAYEQYF.

The CDR3 DNA sequence: TGTGCCAGCAGCGGGGGACAGGGAAATCAGCCCCAGCATTTT. It is translated as CASSGGQGNQPQHF. The rearrangement joins TRBV9 to TRBJ1-5; 9 nucleotides line up with TRBD1. The CDR3 is made up of 14 amino acids. V shed 3 bases, J shed 4 bases, and the junction held 2 bases outside the gene matches. CDR1 and CDR2 (germline): SGDLS, YYNGEE.

The V gene is TRBV6-4, the J gene TRBJ1-5; no definite D call. Germline V lookup: CDR1 MRHNA, CDR2 SNTAGT. Trimming removed 3 bases at V and 5 bases at J, with 8 bases between. There are 13 residues in the CDR3. The CDR3 sequence: CASSDGRDQPQHF. CDR3 coding DNA: TGTGCCAGCAGTGATGGGCGAGATCAGCCCCAGCATTTT.

V gene TRBV6-1 combines with J gene TRBJ2-7, with no clear D. The germline V gene has CDR1 MNHNS and CDR2 SASEGT. The CDR3 consists of 12 residues. The germline V and J ends were trimmed by 7 bases and 4 bases, with 11 bases remaining between them. Written as DNA, the CDR3 is TGTGCCAGCAATCTCGACACGTACGAGCAGTACTTC. Encoded protein: CASNLDTYEQYF.

This clone was detected only a few times. The rearrangement links TRBV6-1 to TRBJ2-3; TRBD1 matches at 9 bases. The CDR3 consists of 14 residues. The trim removed 2 bases at V and 4 bases at J, leaving 1 base unmatched. Germline V gives CDR1 MNHNS, CDR2 SASEGT. The CDR3 region has the DNA TGTGCCAGCAGTGAAAACAGGGGGCCAGATACGCAGTATTTT. It is translated as CASSENRGPDTQYF.

The genes are TRBV27 and TRBJ2-1; 8 bases line up with TRBD2. The length of the CDR3 is 15 residues. Looked up from germline, CDR1 is MNHEY and CDR2 is SMNVEV (reference sequence). J lost 3 bases, V lost 7 bases, and 8 bases had no gene match. The DNA for the CDR3 is TGTGCCAGCATCCGAGCGGGAGTGGACTACAATGAGCAGTTCTTC. Protein: CASIRAGVDYNEQFF.

The chain carries TRBV11-2 and TRBJ2-5; D possibly corresponds to TRBD2 (6 bases). This CDR3 spans 13 amino acids. V was shortened by 4 bases and J by 2 bases, with 8 bases between the two germline ends. Germline V lookup: CDR1 SGHAT, CDR2 FQNNGV. The CDR3 reads CASSSGLQETQYF. The CDR3 DNA sequence: TGTGCCAGCAGCTCGGGACTGCAAGAGACCCAGTACTTC. Looking up the rest from reference TRBV11-2 and TRBJ2-5 gives the full variable domain: EAGVAQSPRYKIIEKRQSVAFWCNPISGHATLYWYQQILGQGPKLLIQFQNNGVVDDSQLPKDRFSAERLKGVDSTLKIQPAKLEDSAVYLCASSSGLQETQYFGPGTRLLVL.

The chain links TRBV5-1 to TRBJ2-1; 9 bases agree with TRBD2. V shed 0 bases, J shed 1 base, and the junction held 8 bases outside the gene matches. The CDR3 is 18 residues long. Germline V gene lookup returns CDR1 SGHRS and CDR2 YFSETQ. The CDR3 loop is CASSLGTSAVPSYNEQFF. The DNA of the CDR3 is TGCGCCAGCAGCTTGGGGACTAGCGCCGTCCCTTCCTACAATGAGCAGTTCTTC. Full variable domain (remainder filled in from reference TRBV5-1 and TRBJ2-1): KAGVTQTPRYLIKTRGQQVTLSCSPISGHRSVSWYQQTPGQGLQFLFEYFSETQRNKGNFPGRFSGRQFSNSRSEMNVSTLELGDSALYLCASSLGTSAVPSYNEQFFGPGTRLTVL.

This chain joins TRBV7-2 and TRBJ2-1; tentatively, D is TRBD1 (5 bases). Germline CDR1 SGHTA, CDR2 FQGNSA. The CDR3 totals 17 residues. Trimming removed 5 bases at V and 0 bases at J, with 17 bases between. The CDR3 DNA reads TGTGCCAGCAGCCGCTTATCTGGCAGGGACTCCTACAATGAGCAGTTCTTC. This codes for CASSRLSGRDSYNEQFF.

This clone was detected a few times. The V gene is TRBV5-1, the J gene TRBJ2-4, with TRBD1 as a possible D gene (6 bases). V was pared by 3 bases and J by 1 base, with 11 bases between. The length of the CDR3 is 15 residues. Per germline, CDR1 SGHRS and CDR2 YFSETQ. The CDR3 DNA reads TGCGCCAGCAGCTGGTCAGGGGCTGCCAAAAACATTCAGTACTTC. Translating gives CASSWSGAAKNIQYF.

The V and J genes are TRBV2 and TRBJ1-5, with D uncertain. With 4 bases removed from V and 2 bases from J, the gap between germline ends came to 18 bases. Germline-derived CDR1 and CDR2 are SNHLY and FYNNEI. The CDR3 has 17 residues. The CDR3 coding sequence is TGTGCCAGCAGTGGAGGCACCGAGGTGTATGGCAATCAGCCCCAGCATTTT. Translation: CASSGGTEVYGNQPQHF.

The chain has TRBV19 and TRBJ2-2; 12 bases fit TRBD2. The length of the CDR3 is 16 residues. The germline CDR1 and CDR2 sequences are LNHDA and SQIVND (reference sequence). V shed 6 bases and J 5 bases; nucleotides not matched to a gene: 7. The CDR3 region has the DNA TGTGCCAGTAGCCTGACTAGCGGGAGACTTACCGGGGAGCTGTTTTTT. Residues: CASSLTSGRLTGELFF.

Written as DNA, the CDR3 is TGTGCCAGCAGCGGGTCCCCCGGGAACGAGCAGTACTTC. It translates to CASSGSPGNEQYF. The rearrangement uses TRBV7-7 and TRBJ2-7, with D maybe TRBD2 (5 bases). The CDR3 has 13 residues. V gave up 5 bases and J gave up 5 bases, with 13 bases separating them. In germline, CDR1 is SSHAT, CDR2 FNYEAQ (reference sequence).

The rearrangement joins TRBV4-2 to TRBJ2-1; 11 bases agree with TRBD2. This CDR3 has 16 residues. Germline V CDR1 and CDR2: LGHNA, YNFKEQ. The ends lost 0 bases at V and 6 bases at J; junction bases unmatched: 4. For the CDR3, the DNA is TGTGCCAGCAGCCAAGACGAAGGGACTAGCGGCAATGAGCAGTTCTTC. Its translation is CASSQDEGTSGNEQFF.

This clone was detected only a few times. The chain carries TRBV7-6 and TRBJ2-5; D is perhaps TRBD2 (5 bases). The CDR3 covers 14 residues. V lost 1 base and J 5 bases, leaving 11 bases between the germline ends. In germline, CDR1 is SGHVS, CDR2 FNYEAQ. The CDR3 loop is CASSLVPSFETQYF. CDR3 DNA sequence: TGTGCCAGCAGCTTAGTTCCTAGCTTCGAGACCCAGTACTTC.

Ten or more counts support this clone. The CDR3 spells CASSWTGDTEAFF. The CDR3 DNA sequence: TGCGCCAGCAGCTGGACAGGGGACACTGAAGCTTTCTTT. The rearrangement joins TRBV5-1 to TRBJ1-1; TRBD1 aligns across 9 bases. With 3 bases clipped from V and 3 bases from J, the junction kept 0 bases outside the gene matches. The CDR3 sequence is 13 residues long. CDR1 and CDR2 (germline): SGHRS, YFSETQ.

This CDR3 reads CASSQAWGGSSYEQYF. The CDR3 DNA reads TGTGCCAGCAGCCAAGCTTGGGGGGGAAGCTCCTACGAGCAGTACTTC. This chain links TRBV11-2 with TRBJ2-5, with 7 bases aligning to TRBD2. The tail of the sequence fits TRBJ2-7 better, so the J call may be wrong. This CDR3 comprises 16 residues. CDR1 and CDR2 from the germline V gene are SGHAT and FQNNGV.

CDR3: CASSLAGRLGGYTF. CDR3 in DNA: TGTGCCAGCAGTTTGGCAGGGAGGTTGGGTGGCTACACCTTC. The rearrangement links TRBV6-5 to TRBJ1-2, with TRBD1 as a possible D gene (5 bases). Germline V CDR1 and CDR2: MNHEY, SVGAGI. V was shortened by 4 bases and J by 7 bases, with 16 bases between the two germline ends. This CDR3 has 14 amino acids.

This chain joins TRBV6-5 and TRBJ1-2, with 7 bases lining up with TRBD1. V was clipped by 6 bases and J by 6 bases; unmatched bases: 4. The CDR3 spans 12 residues. Germline loops: CDR1 MNHEY, CDR2 SVGAGI. CDR3 bases: TGTGCCAGCAGCCAGGACAGGAATGGCTACACCTTC. Protein product: CASSQDRNGYTF.

The chain combines TRBV7-6 with TRBJ2-7, with 8 bases matching TRBD1. The V segment lost 4 bases and the J segment 3 bases; nucleotides outside the gene matches: 2. The germline V gene has CDR1 SGHVS and CDR2 FNYEAQ. There are 13 residues in the CDR3. The CDR3 reads CASSSGTGYEQYF. CDR3 sequence (DNA): TGTGCCAGCAGCTCCGGGACAGGCTACGAGCAGTACTTC. Variable domain in full (rest from reference TRBV7-6 and TRBJ2-7): GAGVSQSPRYKVTKRGQDVALRCDPISGHVSLYWYRQALGQGPEFLTYFNYEAQQDKSGLPNDRFSAERPEGSISTLTIQRTEQRDSAMYRCASSSGTGYEQYFGPGTRLTVT.

This clone turned up a few times. The genes are TRBV19 and TRBJ2-5; D is perhaps TRBD1 (6 bases). This CDR3 has 12 residues. CDR1 is LNHDA and CDR2 is SQIVND in the germline V gene (reference sequence). V was cut by 3 bases and J by 5 bases, with 7 bases left in between. The DNA for the CDR3 is TGTGCCAGTAGTATTGGACAGGAGACCCAGTACTTC. Amino acids: CASSIGQETQYF.

The chain combines TRBV5-1 with TRBJ1-2; a weak D match, TRBD1 (5 bases). The V end was cut by 0 bases, the J end by 0 bases, with 9 bases between. Germline CDR1 is SGHRS and CDR2 is YFSETQ. The CDR3 is made up of 15 amino acids. The CDR3 nucleotides are TGCGCCAGCAGCTTGGGGGGGGTAGCTAACTATGGCTACACCTTC. This sequence encodes CASSLGGVANYGYTF. Full variable domain (remainder filled in from reference TRBV5-1 and TRBJ1-2): KAGVTQTPRYLIKTRGQQVTLSCSPISGHRSVSWYQQTPGQGLQFLFEYFSETQRNKGNFPGRFSGRQFSNSRSEMNVSTLELGDSALYLCASSLGGVANYGYTFGSGTRLTVV.

The chain carries TRBV28 and TRBJ2-1, with 9 bases lining up with TRBD2. V was pared by 8 bases and J by 4 bases, with 6 bases of the junction left unmatched. The germline gives CDR1 MDHEN, CDR2 SYDVKM. The CDR3 spans 14 residues. The CDR3 DNA is TGTGCCAGCGTTGGACTAGCGAATTACAATGAGCAGTTCTTC. Protein: CASVGLANYNEQFF.

CDR3 DNA sequence: TGTGCCAGCAGTCAACCGGGACAGACCTATGGCTACACCTTC. It yields the protein CASSQPGQTYGYTF. The V and J genes are TRBV6-6 and TRBJ1-2, with TRBD1 matching over 7 bases. V was pared by 5 bases and J by 4 bases, with 7 bases of the junction left unmatched. The CDR3 runs 14 residues. Germline-derived CDR1 and CDR2 are MNHNY and SVGAGI (reference sequence).

The CDR3 DNA reads as TGTGCCAGCAGCGCCGGGACAGGGGGTGAAAAACTGTTTTTT. Its protein is CASSAGTGGEKLFF. The V gene is TRBV5-5, the J gene TRBJ1-4; 11 bases fit TRBD1. The germline CDR1 and CDR2 sequences are SGHKS and YYEKEE (reference sequence). With V trimmed by 4 bases and J by 7 bases, 3 bases remained unmatched. The CDR3 consists of 14 residues.

The rearrangement uses TRBV10-3 and TRBJ2-1, with a weak D call TRBD1 (6 bases). The V end lost 3 bases, the J end lost 6 bases, and 6 bases lay between the germline ends. This CDR3 is built from 12 residues. Germline V gene lookup returns CDR1 ENHRY and CDR2 SYGVKD. Here the CDR3 reads CAISEQGNEQFF. The CDR3, as DNA: TGTGCCATCAGTGAACAGGGCAATGAGCAGTTCTTC.

This clone was detected a few times. The rearrangement links TRBV18 to TRBJ1-2, with TRBD1 matching 8 bases. This CDR3 has 16 residues. Trimming at V came to 3 bases and at J to 1 base, leaving 7 bases not matched to a gene. The germline CDR1 and CDR2 sequences are KGHSH and LQKENI. The CDR3 region is CASSPLDRGGNYGYTF. CDR3 nucleotide sequence: TGTGCCAGCTCACCCCTAGACAGGGGTGGTAACTATGGCTACACCTTC.

The count of this clone is one. The V gene is TRBV11-2, the J gene TRBJ1-2; TRBD1 aligns across 7 bases. CDR1 and CDR2 (germline): SGHAT, FQNNGV. J lost 2 bases, V lost 8 bases, and 14 bases had no gene match. The CDR3 spans 16 residues. The CDR3 protein is CASRSIKTGVNYGYTF. For the CDR3, the DNA is TGTGCCAGCCGATCTATAAAAACAGGGGTGAACTATGGCTACACCTTC.